The 2 T cell receptor beta chains listed next were all sequenced from one sample in a study of T cells in women clearing cervical HPV infection. Clones were sequenced by immunoSEQ multiplex PCR, and TCRdb holds only the in-frame ones, with some missing. Its table lists approximately 52,000 clones. Sequenced sample: blood buffy coat. The origin of the receptors is a woman aged 18 to 75 with a cervical HPV16 infection that either progressed to CIN3+ or cleared (not recorded which).

In regard to this clone: The read stops 3 residues short of the end of the CDR3; the missing end is completed from the germline J gene. The genes are TRBV7-2 and TRBJ2-5, with 10 bases identical to TRBD2. Germline assignment: CDR1 SGHTA and CDR2 FQGNSA. The junction had 4 bases not matched to a gene; V was cut back by 5 bases and J by 1 base. The CDR3 covers 15 residues. Partial CDR3 DNA: TGTGCCAGCAGCCAGAGCGGGGGGGTCCAAGAGACC. It specifies CASSQSGGVQET. The full CDR3 protein reads CASSQSGGVQETQYF.

Notes on this clone: From the germline J gene comes the end of the CDR3, since the read stops 3 residues before it. The rearrangement links TRBV2 to TRBJ2-5; D is ambiguous. CDR3 length: 15 amino acids. V was pared by 1 base and J by 7 bases, with 16 bases between. Germline CDR1 reads SNHLY; CDR2 reads FYNNEI. The DNA read from the CDR3 is TGTGCCAGCAGTGAAGGCGCCTTATCCCCGCGGACC. Translation gives CASSEGALSPRT. The complete CDR3 sequence is CASSEGALSPRTQYF.